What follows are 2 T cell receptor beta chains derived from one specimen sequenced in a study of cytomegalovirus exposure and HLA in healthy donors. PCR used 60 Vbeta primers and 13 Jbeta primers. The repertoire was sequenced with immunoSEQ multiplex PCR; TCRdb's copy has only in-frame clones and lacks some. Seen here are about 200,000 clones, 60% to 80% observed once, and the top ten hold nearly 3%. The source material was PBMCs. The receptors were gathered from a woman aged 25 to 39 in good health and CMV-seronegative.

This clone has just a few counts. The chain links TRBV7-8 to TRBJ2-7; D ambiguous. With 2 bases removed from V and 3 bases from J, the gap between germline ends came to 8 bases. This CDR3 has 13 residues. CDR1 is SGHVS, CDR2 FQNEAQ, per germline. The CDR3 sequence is CASSLTTFYEQYF. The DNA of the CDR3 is TGTGCCAGCAGCTTAACCACTTTCTACGAGCAGTACTTC.

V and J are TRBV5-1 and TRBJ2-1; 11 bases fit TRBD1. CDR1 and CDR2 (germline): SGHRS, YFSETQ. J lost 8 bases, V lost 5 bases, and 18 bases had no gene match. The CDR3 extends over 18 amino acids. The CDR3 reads CASSRGQGALEMEYEQFF. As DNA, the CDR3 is TGCGCCAGCAGTCGTGGACAGGGGGCTCTCGAAATGGAATATGAGCAGTTCTTC.